Presented here are 14 T cell receptor beta chains from one specimen sequenced in a study of T-cell memory formation after mild COVID-19. TCRdb redid the calling of the 5' RACE reads with MiXCR, one entry per CDR3 protein. The table has 400,000 or so distinct CDR3 sequences, around 20% seen once. Sample: PBMCs or a T cell subset sorted from them (not recorded which). The receptors derive from an adult woman who had mild COVID-19 (a few samples of this study predate the infection). Cell type and time point are not known.

This clonotype was seen a handful of times. CDR3 coding DNA: TGTGCCAGCAGCTTCTCCGTAGGACAGGGCGGTAGCGGCTACACCTTC. Translating gives CASSFSVGQGGSGYTF. The chain recombines TRBV11-2 with TRBJ1-2; TRBD1 aligns across 8 bases. Germline V gives CDR1 SGHAT, CDR2 FQNNGV. V was clipped by 3 bases and J by 8 bases; unmatched bases: 14. CDR3 length: 16 residues.

The rearrangement uses TRBV11-2 and TRBJ2-1; 11 bases map to TRBD2. Germline CDR1 SGHAT, CDR2 FQNNGV. The CDR3 is 15 residues long. V lost 5 bases, J lost 6 bases, and 6 bases stayed unmatched. The CDR3 loop is CASSQTSGTGNEQFF. The DNA for the CDR3 is TGTGCCAGCAGCCAGACTAGCGGGACTGGCAATGAGCAGTTCTTC.

This clonotype was seen more than once but under ten times. CDR3 bases: TGCAGCGTTGAGGCAGGGGTTCGGGATACGCAGTATTTT. Translated, it gives CSVEAGVRDTQYF. The chain uses TRBV29-1 and TRBJ2-3; TRBD1 might be the D (6 bases). The CDR3 loop spans 13 amino acids. Germline V gene lookup returns CDR1 SQVTM and CDR2 ANQGSEA. V was cut by 3 bases and J by 6 bases, with 13 bases left in between.

V is TRBV3-1 and J is TRBJ2-3, with D uncertain. The CDR3 is 15 amino acids. Trimming removed 2 bases from V and 0 bases from J, with 9 bases in between. Germline CDR1 and CDR2: LGHDT and YNNKEL (reference sequence). The CDR3 is CASSQPPKSTDTQYF. CDR3 sequence (DNA): TGTGCCAGCAGCCAACCGCCGAAAAGCACAGATACGCAGTATTTT.

This clonotype was detected a few times. CDR3 protein: CASSLITGGDEKLFF. The CDR3 DNA sequence: TGCGCCAGCAGCTTGATTACAGGGGGCGATGAAAAACTGTTTTTT. The chain has TRBV5-1 and TRBJ1-4, with 9 bases aligning to TRBD1. The CDR3 length is 15 residues. The germline V gene has CDR1 SGHRS and CDR2 YFSETQ. V shed 1 base and J 6 bases; nucleotides not matched to a gene: 4.

The chain recombines TRBV10-3 with TRBJ2-7; tentative D call: TRBD2 (6 bases). Per the germline V gene, CDR1 is ENHRY and CDR2 is SYGVKD. The CDR3 extends over 14 amino acids. With 7 bases removed from V and 1 base from J, the gap between germline ends came to 14 bases. DNA of the CDR3: TGTGCCATCACGGAGGGCCCTTCTTCCTACGAGCAGTACTTC. This translates into CAITEGPSSYEQYF.

V usage is TRBV18 and J usage is TRBJ2-2; 12 bases align to TRBD2. Trimming at V came to 3 bases and at J to 4 bases, leaving 3 bases not matched to a gene. This CDR3 contains 16 residues. Germline CDR1 KGHSH, CDR2 LQKENI. CDR3: CASSPGLAGITGELFF. The CDR3 DNA reads as TGTGCCAGCTCACCCGGACTAGCGGGGATCACCGGGGAGCTGTTTTTT.

V is TRBV6-2 or TRBV6-3 and J is TRBJ1-5; no reliable D call. CDR3 length: 13 amino acids. Germline-derived CDR1 and CDR2 are MNHEY and SVGEGT. The V and J ends lost 2 bases and 3 bases respectively, with 5 bases between them. CDR3 bases: TGTGCCAGCAGTTACCCGTACAATCAGCCCCAGCATTTT. Translating it yields CASSYPYNQPQHF.

This clonotype has more than one count but fewer than ten. The chain recombines TRBV24-1 with TRBJ1-4; D is possibly TRBD1 (6 bases). V lost 3 bases and J 5 bases, leaving 9 bases between the germline ends. CDR3 length: 14 amino acids. Germline CDR1 and CDR2: KGHDR and SFDVKD. The CDR3 loop is CATSDQGWNEKLFF. CDR3 nucleotides: TGTGCCACCAGTGATCAGGGGTGGAATGAAAAACTGTTTTTT.

At least ten counts were recorded for this clonotype. This chain joins TRBV5-1 and TRBJ1-1; D perhaps matches TRBD1 (5 bases). V shed 0 bases and J shed 1 base, with 7 bases lying between them. This CDR3 has 14 amino acids. Germline V lookup: CDR1 SGHRS, CDR2 YFSETQ. This chain's CDR3 is CASSLVTANTEAFF. The CDR3 DNA sequence: TGCGCCAGCAGCTTGGTGACAGCGAACACTGAAGCTTTCTTT.

This chain uses TRBV20-1 with TRBJ2-7; tentatively, D is TRBD2 (5 bases). CDR1 is DFQATT and CDR2 is SNEGSKA in the germline V gene (reference sequence). This CDR3 is built from 14 residues. Trimming shortened V by 3 bases and J by 0 bases, and 12 bases separated the two germline ends. In DNA, the CDR3 is TGCAGTGCTAGTATCGTAGGGAGCTCCTACGAGCAGTACTTC. It specifies CSASIVGSSYEQYF.

CDR3 protein: CATQTGTSTEAFF. CDR3 nucleotide sequence: TGTGCCACGCAAACAGGGACTAGCACTGAAGCTTTCTTT. The V call is TRBV10-3, the J call TRBJ1-1, with a weak D call TRBD1 (6 bases). V was pared by 10 bases and J by 4 bases, with 16 bases between. The CDR3 consists of 13 residues. Germline V gene sequence: CDR1 ENHRY, CDR2 SYGVKD.

This chain links TRBV4-1 with TRBJ2-7; either TRBD1 or TRBD2 may supply D (5 bases each). Trimming took off 4 bases at V and 0 bases at J, with 16 bases between the two ends. The CDR3 length is 16 residues. CDR1 MGHRA and CDR2 YSYEKL come from the germline V gene. The CDR3 reads CASSLAGRRSSYEQYF. CDR3 in DNA: TGCGCCAGCAGCCTTGCAGGGCGGAGGAGCTCCTACGAGCAGTACTTC.

The sample holds a few counts of this clonotype. V is TRBV4-3 and J is TRBJ2-1; 11 nucleotides align to TRBD2. The CDR3 runs to 15 residues. CDR1 and CDR2 (germline): LGHNA, YSLEER. V shed 1 base and J 8 bases; nucleotides not matched to a gene: 4. CDR3 protein: CASSQVSSGRHEQFF. In DNA form, the CDR3 reads TGCGCCAGCAGCCAAGTTTCTAGCGGGAGGCATGAGCAGTTCTTC.